This is a list of T cell receptor beta chains from one sample in a study of blood T cell repertoires in COVID-19. Method: immunoSEQ multiplex PCR; TCRdb's copy keeps in-frame clones and lacks some. The sample includes some 210,000 clones, 84% of them seen just once. Sample: peripheral blood. The receptor set was obtained from a woman aged 50 to 60 with active or convalescent COVID-19. CDR3s include the opening cysteine and the closing phenylalanine or tryptophan. D genes are given only for firm matches. Size is omitted from some rows. Given values are once, few, many or a class for expanded clones.

CANQGGTGYNSPLHF | TGTGCCAACCAGGGGGGCACAGGCTATAATTCACCCCTCCACTTT | TRBJ1-6 | TRBD1 | - | 15 | TRBV28
CASSLYGQGRGNSPLHF | TGTGCCAGCAGTTTATACGGACAGGGTAGGGGTAATTCACCCCTCCACTTT | TRBJ1-6 | TRBD1 | - | 17 | TRBV27
CASSPTGDQPQHF | TGCGCCAGCAGCCCTACGGGGGACCAGCCCCAGCATTTT | TRBJ1-5 | - | - | 13 | TRBV5-1
CASSPGQGLTEAFF | TGTGCCAGTAGCCCAGGGCAGGGCCTCACTGAAGCTTTCTTT | TRBJ1-1 | - | - | 14 | TRBV19
CASSFSGTGYNSPLHF | TGTGCCAGCAGTTTCTCCGGGACAGGTTATAATTCACCCCTCCACTTT | TRBJ1-6 | TRBD1 | - | 16 | TRBV28
CASSYGDTSYEQYF | TGCGCCAGCAGCTATGGGGACACCTCCTACGAGCAGTACTTC | TRBJ2-7 | - | - | 14 | TRBV5-1
CASSQEGVGQGSRPRTQYF | TGTGCCAGCAGCCAAGAGGGCGTTGGACAGGGGTCGCGCCCCCGCACCCAGTACTTC | TRBJ2-5 | TRBD1 | - | 19 | TRBV3-1/TRBV3-2
CASSMWSGGMNQPQHF | TGTGCCAGTAGTATGTGGTCAGGGGGGATGAATCAGCCCCAGCATTTT | TRBJ1-5 | TRBD1 | - | 16 | TRBV19
CASSRILTSGVYNEQFF | TGCGCCAGCAGCCGCATCCTCACTAGCGGGGTATACAATGAGCAGTTCTTC | TRBJ2-1 | TRBD2 | - | 17 | TRBV4-1
CASSFRTSGEDTQYF | TGTGCCAGCAGCTTTAGGACTAGCGGGGAGGATACGCAGTATTTT | TRBJ2-3 | TRBD2 | - | 15 | TRBV11-1
CASSLRGGEQPQHF | TGTGCCAGCAGCCTTCGGGGGGGCGAGCAGCCCCAGCATTTT | TRBJ1-5 | - | - | 14 | TRBV3-1/TRBV3-2
CASSYTAGTGSNGYTF | TGTGCCAGCAGTTACACAGCCGGGACAGGCAGCAATGGCTACACCTTC | TRBJ1-2 | TRBD1 | - | 16 | TRBV6-5
CASSLGLRQAQGGYTF | TGTGCCAGCAGCTTAGGTTTGCGACAGGCCCAAGGTGGCTACACCTTC | TRBJ1-2 | - | - | 16 | TRBV7-2
CASSKPQPPDRGAPNYGYTF | TGTGCCAGCAGCAAACCTCAGCCGCCCGACAGGGGAGCCCCCAACTATGGCTACACCTTC | TRBJ1-2 | - | - | 20 | TRBV21-1
CASSLGQTEKPQHF | TGTGCCAGCAGCTTGGGACAGACCGAAAAGCCCCAGCATTTT | TRBJ1-5 | TRBD1 | - | 14 | TRBV28
CASSASVGLAVYEQYF | TGTGCCAGTAGTGCCTCCGTGGGGCTAGCGGTCTACGAGCAGTACTTC | TRBJ2-7 | TRBD2 | - | 16 | TRBV19
CASSWQGSQPQHF | TGTGCCAGCAGTTGGCAGGGAAGTCAGCCCCAGCATTTT | TRBJ1-5 | - | - | 13 | TRBV12-3/TRBV12-4
CATSRVSTQETQYF | TGTGCCACCAGCAGAGTTAGTACGCAAGAGACCCAGTACTTC | TRBJ2-5 | - | - | 14 | TRBV15
CASSLPDRGLANTEAFF | TGTGCCAGCAGCCTTCCCGACAGGGGCCTTGCGAACACTGAAGCTTTCTTT | TRBJ1-1 | TRBD1 | - | 17 | TRBV7-9
CASSEYAGTVSYEQYF | TGTGCCAGCAGCGAGTACGCCGGGACAGTCTCCTACGAGCAGTACTTC | TRBJ2-7 | TRBD1 | - | 16 | TRBV7-2
CASSQKLGQGPSKAFF | TGTGCCAGCAGCCAAAAGCTCGGACAGGGGCCGTCTAAAGCTTTCTTT | TRBJ1-1 | TRBD1 | - | 16 | TRBV3-1/TRBV3-2
CASSLRGTAGNTIYF | TGTGCCAGCAGCTTAAGGGGGACGGCTGGAAACACCATATATTTT | TRBJ1-3 | - | - | 15 | TRBV7-2
CASSPATSGRMFF | TGTGCCAGCAGCCCCGCCACTAGCGGGAGGATGTTCTTC | TRBJ2-1 | TRBD2 | - | 13 | TRBV11-2
CASGGQGVNYGYTF | TGTGCCAGTGGTGGACAGGGGGTAAACTATGGCTACACCTTC | TRBJ1-2 | TRBD1 | few | 14 | TRBV28
CASSFLNSPLHF | TGTGCCAGCAGTTTCCTGAATTCACCCCTCCACTTT | TRBJ1-6 | - | - | 12 | TRBV28
CASSLIDRATSKGQYF | TGTGCCAGCAGCCTAATCGACAGAGCTACGAGCAAAGGGCAGTACTTC | TRBJ2-7 | - | - | 16 | TRBV5-6
CASSSGTGGAYEQYF | TGTGCCAGCAGCTCCGGGACAGGGGGCGCGTACGAGCAGTACTTC | TRBJ2-7 | TRBD1 | few | 15 | TRBV5-4
CASSQQLGGGLNEQFF | TGTGCCAGCAGCCAACAACTAGGTGGGGGGTTGAATGAGCAGTTCTTC | TRBJ2-1 | - | - | 16 | TRBV4-2